The entry below gives a single TCR beta chain sequence along with its context. This sample was included in a study of PD-L1 blockade in urothelial cancer. As to time point: peripheral blood 6 weeks after treatment start. Pretreatment and on-treatment samples were taken, numbering 1 to 8 per patient. Here immunoSEQ multiplex PCR was the method, and the copy in TCRdb shows in-frame clones only, minus some. In the table there are some 120,000 clones, roughly 90% of which are singletons. This CDR3 is built from 14 residues. The ends lost 6 bases at V and 5 bases at J; junction bases unmatched: 8. Germline CDR1 is MDHEN and CDR2 is SYDVKM.

V usage is TRBV28 and J usage is TRBJ2-5; 8 bases map to TRBD2. This TCR was sampled from a man aged 55 to 70 with urothelial cancer. This specimen was PBMCs, taken around atezolizumab (anti-PD-L1) treatment. Here the CDR3 reads CASRKAGVGETQYF. The CDR3 DNA reads TGTGCCAGCAGAAAAGCGGGGGTGGGGGAGACCCAGTACTTC.